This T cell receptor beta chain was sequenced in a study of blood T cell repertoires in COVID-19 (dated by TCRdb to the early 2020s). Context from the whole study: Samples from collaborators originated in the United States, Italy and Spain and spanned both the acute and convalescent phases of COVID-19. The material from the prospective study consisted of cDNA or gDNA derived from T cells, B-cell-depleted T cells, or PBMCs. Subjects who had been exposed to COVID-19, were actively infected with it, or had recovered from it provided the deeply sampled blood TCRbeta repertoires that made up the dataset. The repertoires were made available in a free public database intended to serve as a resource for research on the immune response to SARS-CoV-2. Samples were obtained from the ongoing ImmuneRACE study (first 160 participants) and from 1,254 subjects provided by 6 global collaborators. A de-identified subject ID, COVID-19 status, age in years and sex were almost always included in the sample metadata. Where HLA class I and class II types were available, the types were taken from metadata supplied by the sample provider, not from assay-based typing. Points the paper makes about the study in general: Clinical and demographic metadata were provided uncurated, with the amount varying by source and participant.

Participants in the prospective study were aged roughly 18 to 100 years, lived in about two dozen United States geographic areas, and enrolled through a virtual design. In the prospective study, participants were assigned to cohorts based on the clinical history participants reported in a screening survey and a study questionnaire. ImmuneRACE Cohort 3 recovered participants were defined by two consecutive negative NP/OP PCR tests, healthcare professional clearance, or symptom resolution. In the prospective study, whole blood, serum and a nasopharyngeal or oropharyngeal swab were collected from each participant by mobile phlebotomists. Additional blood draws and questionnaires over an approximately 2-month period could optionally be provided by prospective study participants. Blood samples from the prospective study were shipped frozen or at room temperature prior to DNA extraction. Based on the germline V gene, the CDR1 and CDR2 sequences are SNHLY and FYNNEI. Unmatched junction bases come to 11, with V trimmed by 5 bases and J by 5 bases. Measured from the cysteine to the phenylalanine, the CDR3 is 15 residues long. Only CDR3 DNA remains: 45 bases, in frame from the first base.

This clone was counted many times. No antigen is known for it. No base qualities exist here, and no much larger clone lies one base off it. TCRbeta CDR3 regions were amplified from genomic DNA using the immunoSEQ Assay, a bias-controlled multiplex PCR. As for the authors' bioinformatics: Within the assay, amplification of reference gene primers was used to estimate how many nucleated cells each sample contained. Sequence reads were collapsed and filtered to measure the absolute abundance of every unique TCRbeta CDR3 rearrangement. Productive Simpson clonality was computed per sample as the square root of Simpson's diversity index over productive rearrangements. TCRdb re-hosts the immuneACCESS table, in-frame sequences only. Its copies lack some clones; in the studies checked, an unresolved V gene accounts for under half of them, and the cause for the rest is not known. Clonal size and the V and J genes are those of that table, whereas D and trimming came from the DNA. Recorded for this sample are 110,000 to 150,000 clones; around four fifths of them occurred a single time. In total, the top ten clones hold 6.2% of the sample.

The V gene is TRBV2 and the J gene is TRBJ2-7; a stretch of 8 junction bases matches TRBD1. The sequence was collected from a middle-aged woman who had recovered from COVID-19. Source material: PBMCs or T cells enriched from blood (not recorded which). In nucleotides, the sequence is TGTGCCAGCAGTCGGGACAGGCCTTCTAGAAACGAGCAGTACTTC. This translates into CASSRDRPSRNEQYF.